This TCR beta chain was observed in a study of TIL therapy for anti-PD-1-resistant metastatic lung cancer. Across the whole study: Most patients had lung adenocarcinoma; four tumors were EGFR-mutant, two ALK-rearranged; half smoked currently or formerly. Study-wide results and limits: Infused TIL clonotypes partially replaced the baseline blood repertoire, then decayed over months.

The time point denotes: pre-treatment sample, taken before nivolumab and TIL therapy. This CDR3 has 17 residues. The libraries were made with immunoSEQ v3. Sequencing depth was approximately 2 million read pairs for survey level, roughly 4.5-6.5 million for deep. Sequencing was performed with immunoSEQ multiplex PCR; in TCRdb, only in-frame clones are kept and a portion is missing. The sample includes about 44,000 clones, 70% to 85% of them seen just once. This clone occurred once. As yet, its antigen is unknown. The chain has TRBV21-1 and TRBJ1-4; the table assigns TRBD1, which was not confirmed against the DNA. TRBV21-1 is noted as a pseudogene. The sample here was blood, taken at baseline. This receptor was identified in a man in his sixties or seventies with non-small cell lung cancer. Here the CDR3 reads CASSSYDRVRANEKLFF. The CDR3 nucleotides are TGTGCCAGCAGCAGCTATGACAGGGTAAGAGCTAATGAAAAACTGTTTTTT.